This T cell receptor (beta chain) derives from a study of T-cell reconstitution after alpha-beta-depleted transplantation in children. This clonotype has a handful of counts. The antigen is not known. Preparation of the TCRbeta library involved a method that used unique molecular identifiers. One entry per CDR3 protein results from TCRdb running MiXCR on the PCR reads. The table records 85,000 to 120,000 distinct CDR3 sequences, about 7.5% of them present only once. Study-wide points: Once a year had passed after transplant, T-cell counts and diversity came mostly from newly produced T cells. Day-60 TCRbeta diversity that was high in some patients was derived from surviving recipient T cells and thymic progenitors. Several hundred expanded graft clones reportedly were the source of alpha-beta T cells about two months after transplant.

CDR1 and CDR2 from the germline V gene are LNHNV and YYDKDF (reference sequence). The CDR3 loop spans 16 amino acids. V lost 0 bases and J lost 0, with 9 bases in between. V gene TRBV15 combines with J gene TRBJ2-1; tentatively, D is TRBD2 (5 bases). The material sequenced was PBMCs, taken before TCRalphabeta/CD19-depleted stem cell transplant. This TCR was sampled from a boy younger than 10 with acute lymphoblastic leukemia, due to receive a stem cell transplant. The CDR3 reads CATSREVSDSYNEQFF. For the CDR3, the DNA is TGTGCCACCAGCAGAGAGGTTAGCGACTCCTACAATGAGCAGTTCTTC.